The entry below gives a single T cell receptor (beta chain) sequence along with its context. This CDR3 region has 12 residues. Germline trimming cut 3 bases from V and 5 bases from J; bases unmatched to any gene: 1. CDR1 GTSNPN and CDR2 SVGIG come from the germline V gene (reference sequence). This specimen belongs to a study of cytomegalovirus exposure and HLA in healthy donors. Overall study context: Earlier, 100 million to 120 million unique TCR beta sequences were recovered from about 170 million T cells by an analysis.

In the PCR, 60 Vbeta and 13 Jbeta primers were used. TCRdb keeps only in-frame clones here, not all; method: immunoSEQ multiplex PCR. The repertoire holds 160,000 or so clones, 65% to 80% seen once, with approximately 0.69% in the top ten. The gene calls are TRBV30 and TRBJ2-5, with 9 nucleotides matching TRBD1. The receptor was derived from a middle-aged woman in good health and CMV-seronegative. The sequenced sample consisted of PBMCs. The CDR3 DNA sequence: TGTGCCTGGAGAACAGGGGGCGAGACCCAGTACTTC. Translating it yields CAWRTGGETQYF.